The 15 T cell receptor beta chains below all came from one sample that was sequenced in a study of beta chain features in type 1 diabetes. Points from the study as a whole: Shorter TCRB CDR3s, moderately but significantly so, were found in Type 1 diabetes patients in all four CD4+ subsets.

The investigators reverse transcribed all of the isolated RNA, so they sequenced expressed TCRB transcripts. The protocol was immunoSEQ multiplex PCR, while the TCRdb copy is restricted to in-frame clones and leaves out a portion. Found here are around 650,000 clones, 9.5% to 15% of them singletons; the top ten hold around 0.12%. No antigen is known for these receptors. The sequencing sample was made of naive CD4+ T cells from blood. The receptors shown here come from a man aged 25 to 40 with type 1 diabetes.

In this sample, this clone turned up a few times. The J gene is TRBJ1-4, the V gene TRBV4-2; D not resolved. Per germline, CDR1 LGHNA and CDR2 YNFKEQ. The CDR3 covers 15 residues. The V end was cut by 0 bases, the J end by 10 bases, with 15 bases between. The CDR3 DNA is TGTGCCAGCAGCCAAGAAAAATATGGGAAAGGAAAACTGTTTTTT. Residues: CASSQEKYGKGKLFF.

This clone has just a few counts. The CDR3 DNA is TGTGCCAGCAGCGTCACAGTAAACACCGGGGAGCTGTTTTTT. It yields the protein CASSVTVNTGELFF. This rearrangement joins TRBV9 to TRBJ2-2; no clear D. The germline V and J ends were trimmed by 2 bases and 2 bases, with 7 bases remaining between them. Germline V gene sequence: CDR1 SGDLS, CDR2 YYNGEE. The CDR3 totals 14 residues.

The sample holds a few counts of this clone. This chain uses TRBV7-2 with TRBJ1-1; D not resolved. Germline CDR1 SGHTA, CDR2 FQGNSA. Trimming stripped 5 bases from V and 4 bases from J, with 14 bases between. The CDR3 is 14 residues long. The CDR3 region has the DNA TGTGCCAGCAGCCGCCCGACGGAGGGCACTGAAGCTTTCTTT. Amino acids: CASSRPTEGTEAFF.

This clone was picked up a small number of times. The chain links TRBV27 to TRBJ2-2; D is uncertain. CDR1 is MNHEY, CDR2 SMNVEV, per germline (reference sequence). Trimming took off 5 bases at V and 0 bases at J, with 4 bases between the two ends. This CDR3 region has 13 residues. The CDR3 protein is CASSPPNTGELFF. CDR3 in DNA: TGTGCCAGCAGTCCCCCGAACACCGGGGAGCTGTTTTTT.

This sequence joins TRBV30 and TRBJ1-3, with D possibly matching TRBD1 (5 bases). The CDR3 runs 15 residues. The germline V gene encodes CDR1 GTSNPN and CDR2 SVGIG (reference sequence). Trimming shortened V by 4 bases and J by 3 bases, and 16 bases separated the two germline ends. This CDR3 reads CAWKVDGAFGNTIYF. CDR3 nucleotide sequence: TGTGCCTGGAAGGTAGATGGGGCCTTTGGAAACACCATATATTTT.

This clone was found a few times. The CDR3 protein is CASSRPGADEQFF. CDR3 sequence (DNA): TGTGCCAGCAGTCGTCCCGGAGCGGATGAGCAGTTCTTC. The J gene is TRBJ2-1, the V gene TRBV25-1, with D perhaps matching TRBD2 (5 bases). The germline CDR1 and CDR2 sequences are MGHDK and SYGVNS. V shed 5 bases and J shed 8 bases, with 13 bases lying between them. This CDR3 is built from 13 residues. Complete variable domain (other parts from reference TRBV25-1 and TRBJ2-1): EADIYQTPRYLVIGTGKKITLECSQTMGHDKMYWYQQDPGMELHLIHYSYGVNSTEKGDLSSESTVSRIRTEHFPLTLESARPSHTSQYLCASSRPGADEQFFGPGTRLTVL.

The chain carries TRBV4-3 and TRBJ2-3; TRBD1 matches at 8 bases. With 8 bases clipped from V and 6 bases from J, the junction kept 10 bases outside the gene matches. This CDR3 contains 14 residues. Looked up from germline, CDR1 is LGHNA and CDR2 is YSLEER. The CDR3 DNA sequence: TGCGCCAGCTCTCCTCAGGGGGCGCGGGATACGCAGTATTTT. This sequence encodes CASSPQGARDTQYF.

This clone was seen only a few times. The chain combines TRBV7-2 with TRBJ2-1; 7 bases are a match to TRBD1. Germline V gene lookup returns CDR1 SGHTA and CDR2 FQGNSA. The CDR3 is 13 amino acids. Unmatched junction bases numbered 2, after V lost 3 bases and J lost 6 bases. CDR3 in amino acids: CASSFTGANEQFF. CDR3 bases: TGTGCCAGCAGCTTCACAGGGGCCAATGAGCAGTTCTTC.

Only a few counts were recorded for this clone. This chain links TRBV7-2 with TRBJ2-7; 8 bases are a match to TRBD1. The germline CDR1 and CDR2 sequences are SGHTA and FQGNSA. The ends lost 8 bases at V and 6 bases at J; junction bases unmatched: 12. The CDR3 has 14 amino acids. The CDR3 spells CASGGDFGTGEQYF. In DNA, the CDR3 is TGTGCCAGCGGAGGGGACTTCGGGACAGGCGAGCAGTACTTC.

The table lists this clone with a few counts. The genes are TRBV29-1 and TRBJ1-1, with D uncertain. CDR1 SQVTM and CDR2 ANQGSEA come from the germline V gene. The CDR3 totals 12 residues. Trimming took 4 bases from V and 2 from J, leaving 8 bases between them. The CDR3 loop is CSVGPGNTEAFF. The CDR3 region has the DNA TGCAGCGTTGGTCCGGGAAACACTGAAGCTTTCTTT. Complete variable domain (other parts from reference TRBV29-1 and TRBJ1-1): SAVISQKPSRDICQRGTSLTIQCQVDSQVTMMFWYRQQPGQSLTLIATANQGSEATYESGFVIDKFPISRPNLTFSTLTVSNMSPEDSSIYLCSVGPGNTEAFFGQGTRLTVV.

The chain carries TRBV29-1 and TRBJ2-1; D is possibly TRBD2 (5 bases). V was shortened by 7 bases and J by 10 bases, with 20 bases between the two germline ends. Germline CDR1 and CDR2: SQVTM and ANQGSEA. This CDR3 spans 13 amino acids. CDR3 sequence reads: CSARTDLLGEQFF. CDR3 DNA sequence: TGCAGCGCTCGAACGGACCTACTAGGGGAGCAGTTCTTC.

Regarding this clone: This CDR3 is also generated by other DNA sequences in the sample. The chain has TRBV7-2 and TRBJ2-5; tentative D call: TRBD2 (6 bases). Germline CDR1 SGHTA, CDR2 FQGNSA. The ends were cut back, 2 bases at V and 4 bases at J, with 11 bases in the middle. The CDR3 spans 14 residues. The CDR3 protein is CASSLSGGRETQYF. The CDR3 DNA follows: TGTGCCAGCAGCTTAAGTGGGGGGAGAGAGACCCAGTACTTC.

The chain carries TRBV5-4 and TRBJ2-6, with a tentative D call TRBD2 (5 bases). V lost 1 base to trimming and J lost 0 bases, with 14 bases between them. CDR1 and CDR2 from the germline V gene are SGHNT and YYREEE (reference sequence). This CDR3 contains 18 residues. As DNA, the CDR3 is TGTGCCAGCAGCTTGTCACCGGGGTTCTTCTCTGGGGCCAACGTCCTGACTTTC. Its protein is CASSLSPGFFSGANVLTF.

The rearrangement joins TRBV25-1 to TRBJ1-2; D is unresolved. This CDR3 has 14 amino acids. Deletions cut 1 base from V and 4 bases from J, with 10 bases between. Germline V gives CDR1 MGHDK, CDR2 SYGVNS. The CDR3 DNA is TGTGCCAGCAGTGAATTGGGGAGCTCCTATGGCTACACCTTC. Amino acids: CASSELGSSYGYTF.

This clone was found a few times. J is TRBJ2-5 and V is TRBV28; TRBD2 agrees at 13 bases. Losses at the gene ends were 3 bases for V and 10 bases for J; bases not matched to a gene: 5. Germline V CDR1 and CDR2: MDHEN, SYDVKM. The CDR3 has 14 residues. CDR3 residues: CASSFPGTSGIQYF. CDR3 nucleotide sequence: TGTGCCAGCAGTTTCCCCGGGACTAGCGGGATCCAGTACTTC. Full variable domain (outside the CDR3, taken from reference TRBV28 and TRBJ2-5): DVKVTQSSRYLVKRTGEKVFLECVQDMDHENMFWYRQDPGLGLRLIYFSYDVKMKEKGDIPEGYSVSREKKERFSLILESASTNQTSMYLCASSFPGTSGIQYFGPGTRLLVL.